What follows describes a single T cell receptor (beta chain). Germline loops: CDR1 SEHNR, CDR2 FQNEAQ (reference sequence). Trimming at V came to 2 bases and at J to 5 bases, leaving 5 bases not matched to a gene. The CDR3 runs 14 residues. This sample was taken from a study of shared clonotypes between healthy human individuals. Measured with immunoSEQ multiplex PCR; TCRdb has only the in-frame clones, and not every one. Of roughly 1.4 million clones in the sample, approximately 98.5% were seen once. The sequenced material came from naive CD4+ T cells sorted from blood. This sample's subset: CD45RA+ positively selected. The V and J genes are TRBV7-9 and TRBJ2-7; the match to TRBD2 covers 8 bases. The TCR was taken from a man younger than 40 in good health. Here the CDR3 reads CASSLIAGIDEQYF. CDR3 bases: TGTGCCAGCAGCTTAATAGCGGGAATCGACGAGCAGTACTTC.